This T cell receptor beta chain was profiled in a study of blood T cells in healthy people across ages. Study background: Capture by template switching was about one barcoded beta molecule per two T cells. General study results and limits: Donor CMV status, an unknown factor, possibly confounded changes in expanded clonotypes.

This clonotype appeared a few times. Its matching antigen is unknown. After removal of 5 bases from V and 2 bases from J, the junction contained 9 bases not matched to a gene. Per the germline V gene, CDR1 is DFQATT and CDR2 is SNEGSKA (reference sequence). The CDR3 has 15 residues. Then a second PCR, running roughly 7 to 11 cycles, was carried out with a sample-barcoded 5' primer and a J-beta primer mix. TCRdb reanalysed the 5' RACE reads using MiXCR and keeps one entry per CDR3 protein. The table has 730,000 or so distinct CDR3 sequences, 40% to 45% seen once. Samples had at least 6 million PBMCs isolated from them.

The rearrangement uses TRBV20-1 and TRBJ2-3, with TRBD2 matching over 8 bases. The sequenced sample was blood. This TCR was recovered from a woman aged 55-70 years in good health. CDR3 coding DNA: TGCAGTGCTGGGAGTCGGGGGGGAAACACAGATACGCAGTATTTT. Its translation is CSAGSRGGNTDTQYF.